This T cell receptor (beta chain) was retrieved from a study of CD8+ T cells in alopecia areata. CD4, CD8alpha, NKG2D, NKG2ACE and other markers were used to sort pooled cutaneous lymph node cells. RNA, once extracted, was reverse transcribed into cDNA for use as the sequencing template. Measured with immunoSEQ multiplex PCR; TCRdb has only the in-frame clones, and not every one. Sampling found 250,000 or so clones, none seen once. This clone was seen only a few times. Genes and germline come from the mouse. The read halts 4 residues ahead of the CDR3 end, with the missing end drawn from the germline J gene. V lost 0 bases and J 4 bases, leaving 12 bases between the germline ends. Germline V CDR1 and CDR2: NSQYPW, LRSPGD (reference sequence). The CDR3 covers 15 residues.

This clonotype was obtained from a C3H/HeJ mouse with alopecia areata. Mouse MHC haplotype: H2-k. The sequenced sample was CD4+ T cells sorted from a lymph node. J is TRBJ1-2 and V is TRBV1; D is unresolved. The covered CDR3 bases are TGCACCTGCAGTGCAGACCAGGTTGGAGGCTCC. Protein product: CTCSADQVGGS. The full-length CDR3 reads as CTCSADQVGGSDYTF.